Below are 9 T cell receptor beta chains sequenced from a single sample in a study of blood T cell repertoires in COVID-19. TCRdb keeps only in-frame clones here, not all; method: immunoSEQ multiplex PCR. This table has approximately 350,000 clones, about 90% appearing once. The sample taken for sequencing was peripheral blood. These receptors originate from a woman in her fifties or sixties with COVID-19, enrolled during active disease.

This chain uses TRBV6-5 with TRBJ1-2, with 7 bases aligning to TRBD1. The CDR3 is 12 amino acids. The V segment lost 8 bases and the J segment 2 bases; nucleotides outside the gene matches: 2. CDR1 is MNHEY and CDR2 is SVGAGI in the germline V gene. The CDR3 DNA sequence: TGTGCCAGCTCGGGACAGAACTATGGCTACACCTTC. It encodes CASSGQNYGYTF.

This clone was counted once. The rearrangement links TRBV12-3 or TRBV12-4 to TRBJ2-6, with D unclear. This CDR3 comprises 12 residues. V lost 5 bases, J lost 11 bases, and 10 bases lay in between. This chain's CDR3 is CASSKAGYVLTF. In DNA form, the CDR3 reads TGTGCCAGCAGTAAGGCCGGGTACGTCCTGACTTTC.

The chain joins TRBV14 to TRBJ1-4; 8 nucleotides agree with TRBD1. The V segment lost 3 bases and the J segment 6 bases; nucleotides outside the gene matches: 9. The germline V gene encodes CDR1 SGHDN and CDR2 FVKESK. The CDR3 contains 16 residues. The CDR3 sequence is CASSHDRGRGYEKLFF. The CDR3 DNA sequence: TGTGCCAGCAGCCATGACAGGGGACGCGGATATGAAAAACTGTTTTTT.

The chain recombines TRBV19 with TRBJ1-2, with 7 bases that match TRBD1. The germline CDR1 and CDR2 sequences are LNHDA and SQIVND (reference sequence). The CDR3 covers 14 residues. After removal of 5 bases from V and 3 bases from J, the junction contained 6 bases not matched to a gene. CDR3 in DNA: TGTGCCAGTAGTCCCTGGGACAGTTACTATGGCTACACCTTC. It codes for CASSPWDSYYGYTF.

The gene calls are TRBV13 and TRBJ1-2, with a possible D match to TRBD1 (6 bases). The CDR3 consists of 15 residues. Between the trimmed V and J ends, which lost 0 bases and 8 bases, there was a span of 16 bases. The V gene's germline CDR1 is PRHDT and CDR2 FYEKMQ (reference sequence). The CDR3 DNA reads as TGTGCCAGCAGCTTAGGCCGGGCGGGGGCGAGAGGCTACACCTTC. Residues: CASSLGRAGARGYTF.

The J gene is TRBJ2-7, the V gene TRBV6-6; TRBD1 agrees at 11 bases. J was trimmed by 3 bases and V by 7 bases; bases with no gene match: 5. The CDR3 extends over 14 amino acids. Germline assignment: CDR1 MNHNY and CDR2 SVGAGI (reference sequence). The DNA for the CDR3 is TGTGCCAGCAAAACCGGGACAGGGGGCTACGAGCAGTACTTC. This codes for CASKTGTGGYEQYF.

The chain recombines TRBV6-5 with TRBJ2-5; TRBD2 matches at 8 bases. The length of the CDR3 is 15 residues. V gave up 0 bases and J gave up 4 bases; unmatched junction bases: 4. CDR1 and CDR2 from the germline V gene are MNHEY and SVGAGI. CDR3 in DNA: TGTGCCAGCAGTTACTCGTACGCGGGGGGAGAGACCCAGTACTTC. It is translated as CASSYSYAGGETQYF.

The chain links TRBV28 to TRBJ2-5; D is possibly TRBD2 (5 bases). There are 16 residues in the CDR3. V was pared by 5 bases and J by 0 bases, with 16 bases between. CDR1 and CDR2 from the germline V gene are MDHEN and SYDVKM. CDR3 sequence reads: CASSPSLGEYQETQYF. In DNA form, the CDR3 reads TGTGCCAGCAGTCCTAGCCTCGGCGAGTACCAAGAGACCCAGTACTTC.

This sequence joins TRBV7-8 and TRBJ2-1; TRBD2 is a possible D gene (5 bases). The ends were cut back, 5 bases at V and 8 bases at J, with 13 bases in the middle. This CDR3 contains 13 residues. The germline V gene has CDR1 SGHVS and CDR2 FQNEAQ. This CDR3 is CASSVREGDEQFF. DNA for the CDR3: TGTGCCAGCAGCGTCCGTGAGGGCGATGAGCAGTTCTTC.